The 21 T cell receptor beta chains below come from one sample, sequenced in a study of CD8+ T cells in alopecia areata listed by TCRdb under 2018. Library construction relied on the immunoSEQ multiplex PCR assay. RNA was extracted from all samples and reverse transcribed into cDNA as template for TCR sequencing. Imported from immuneACCESS, the table was reduced by TCRdb to in-frame sequences with V and J called. These copies leave out some clones; in studies compared against another copy, an unresolved V gene accounts for under half, and the cause of the remainder is not known. Across this sample there are over 150,000 clones, with approximately 62% seen only once. The ten largest clones represent 13% to 15% of the sample. Per the publication, the time point label means: around 26 weeks on oral tofacitinib. This specimen's treatment or condition label, per the study, means: oral pan-JAK inhibitor, 5-10 mg twice daily.

The sequencing here drew on CD4+ T cells sorted from blood, taken at week 24, from a patient treated with tofacitinib. The receptors here all came from a human donor with alopecia areata.

This clone was detected only a few times. V and J are TRBV5-6 and TRBJ1-6; D remains unclear. Trimming left V 3 bases short and J 7 bases short, with 5 bases between. This CDR3 comprises 12 residues. Germline loops: CDR1 SGHDT, CDR2 YYEEEE. CDR3 bases: TGTGCCAGCAGCTCGACGAATTCACCCCTCCACTTT. Its protein is CASSSTNSPLHF.

Only a few counts were recorded for this clone. This chain links TRBV18 with TRBJ1-2; D is unresolved. Per germline, CDR1 KGHSH and CDR2 LQKENI. CDR3 size: 13 residues. The V gene lost 3 bases and the J gene lost 2 bases, with 7 bases spanning the gap. The CDR3: CASSPPVNYGYTF. The CDR3 DNA reads as TGTGCCAGCTCACCCCCTGTCAACTATGGCTACACCTTC.

The table lists this clone with many counts. The chain links TRBV29-1 to TRBJ2-6, with D possibly being TRBD2 (6 bases). V was clipped by 5 bases and J by 4 bases, with 18 bases between them. The CDR3 has 16 residues. Germline V gene sequence: CDR1 SQVTM, CDR2 ANQGSEA. CDR3 coding DNA: TGCAGCGTTACGACCCCCGGAGGGTCCGGGGCCAACGTCCTGACTTTC. This sequence encodes CSVTTPGGSGANVLTF.

The chain is built from TRBV20-1 and TRBJ1-1; perhaps TRBD1 as D (5 bases). Germline V gene data show CDR1 as DFQATT and CDR2 as SNEGSKA (reference sequence). Trimming removed 3 bases from V and 10 bases from J, with 9 bases in between. CDR3 length equals 10 residues. The CDR3 spells CSASRVGAFF. DNA of the CDR3: TGCAGTGCTAGCAGGGTAGGAGCTTTCTTT.

The CDR3 DNA reads as TGTGCCAGCAGTTTCGGGGCCAACGTCCTGACTTTC. It encodes CASSFGANVLTF. This chain uses TRBV6-5 with TRBJ2-6; D is unclear. This CDR3 comprises 12 residues. The V gene's germline CDR1 is MNHEY and CDR2 SVGAGI. The germline V and J ends were trimmed by 4 bases and 4 bases, with 2 bases remaining between them.

In this sample, this clone turned up once. The chain carries TRBV30 and TRBJ1-2; 8 bases match TRBD1. The ends lost 3 bases at V and 6 bases at J; junction bases unmatched: 9. The CDR3 sequence is 14 residues long. Germline values: CDR1 GTSNPN, CDR2 SVGIG (reference sequence). The DNA for the CDR3 is TGTGCCTGGAGAGGACAGGGAGATTTTAATGGCTACACCTTC. Protein product: CAWRGQGDFNGYTF. Full variable domain (rest looked up from reference TRBV30 and TRBJ1-2): SQTIHQWPATLVQPVGSPLSLECTVEGTSNPNLYWYRQAAGRGLQLLFYSVGIGQISSEVPQNLSASRPQDRQFILSSKKLLLSDSGFYLCAWRGQGDFNGYTFGSGTRLTVV.

This chain uses TRBV15 with TRBJ1-6; the D gene is possibly TRBD1 (6 bases). The germline V and J ends were trimmed by 4 bases and 6 bases, with 13 bases remaining between them. From germline, CDR1 is LNHNV and CDR2 YYDKDF (reference sequence). This CDR3 comprises 15 residues. The CDR3 DNA reads TGTGCCACCAGCAACAGGACAGCTGCTAATTCACCCCTCCACTTT. It specifies CATSNRTAANSPLHF.

V gene TRBV7-6 combines with J gene TRBJ2-7; 7 positions match TRBD1. The CDR3 length is 16 residues. CDR1 is SGHVS and CDR2 is FNYEAQ in the germline V gene. V dropped 5 bases and J dropped 12; count of bases not matched to a gene: 22. CDR3 in DNA: TGTGCCAGCAGCCCCCCTTTATCGGACAGGCGACGCCCTCTGTACTTC. This codes for CASSPPLSDRRRPLYF.

The chain carries TRBV6-1 and TRBJ1-2; TRBD1 matches at 7 bases. The CDR3 is made up of 13 amino acids. Germline assignment: CDR1 MNHNS and CDR2 SASEGT. V shed 2 bases and J 6 bases; nucleotides not matched to a gene: 3. The CDR3 DNA is TGTGCCAGCAGTGAAAGGGGGCGGGATGGCTACACCTTC. Protein sequence: CASSERGRDGYTF.

The rearrangement links TRBV2 to TRBJ1-5, with unresolved D. This CDR3 spans 14 amino acids. Germline V gives CDR1 SNHLY, CDR2 FYNNEI. Trimming pared 2 bases from V and 4 bases from J, leaving 9 bases between. As DNA, the CDR3 is TGTGCCAGCAGTGAAATGGCAGCTAATCAGCCCCAGCATTTT. Translation: CASSEMAANQPQHF. The variable domain in full, completed from reference TRBV2 and TRBJ1-5, reads EPEVTQTPSHQVTQMGQEVILRCVPISNHLYFYWYRQILGQKVEFLVSFYNNEISEKSEIFDDQFSVERPDGSNFTLKIRSTKLEDSAMYFCASSEMAANQPQHFGDGTRLSIL.

CDR3 nucleotides: TGTGCCAGCAGTTACTCGGTTATTAGCAATCAGCCCCAGCATTTT. It is translated as CASSYSVISNQPQHF. The chain is built from TRBV6-6 and TRBJ1-5; D call uncertain. Deletions cut 0 bases from V and 0 bases from J, with 6 bases between. Germline V gene sequence: CDR1 MNHNY, CDR2 SVGAGI (reference sequence). The CDR3 length is 15 residues.

Remarks on this clone: Within the sample, other DNA sequences also encode this same CDR3. V and J are TRBV7-9 and TRBJ1-5; no definite D call. The CDR3 contains 13 residues. The germline gives CDR1 SEHNR, CDR2 FQNEAQ (reference sequence). The germline V and J ends were trimmed by 2 bases and 5 bases, with 7 bases remaining between them. This chain's CDR3 is CASSLSGDQPQHF. As DNA, the CDR3 is TGTGCCAGCAGCTTAAGTGGGGATCAGCCCCAGCATTTT.

The V call is TRBV6-5, the J call TRBJ1-2; 7 positions agree with TRBD1. The CDR3 contains 14 residues. After removal of 6 bases from V and 4 bases from J, the junction contained 8 bases not matched to a gene. CDR1 is MNHEY, CDR2 SVGAGI, per germline. The CDR3 spells CASSRDSVAYGYTF. In DNA, the CDR3 is TGTGCCAGCAGCCGGGACAGCGTGGCCTATGGCTACACCTTC.

The V and J genes are TRBV15 and TRBJ1-1, with 9 bases aligning to TRBD1. Germline CDR1 LNHNV, CDR2 YYDKDF (reference sequence). After removal of 3 bases from V and 3 bases from J, the junction contained 2 bases not matched to a gene. CDR3 length equals 14 residues. The CDR3 region has the DNA TGTGCCACCAGCAGGGACAGGGGAGACACTGAAGCTTTCTTT. It codes for CATSRDRGDTEAFF.

J is TRBJ2-6 and V is TRBV4-1; D gene uncertain. Germline CDR1 reads MGHRA; CDR2 reads YSYEKL. Trimming took off 7 bases at V and 3 bases at J, with 10 bases between the two ends. This CDR3 is 14 amino acids long. CDR3 in amino acids: CASTLQLGANVLTF. The CDR3 DNA is TGCGCCAGCACCTTACAGCTTGGGGCCAACGTCCTGACTTTC.

J is TRBJ1-6 and V is TRBV7-9; 7 positions agree with TRBD1. Germline V CDR1 and CDR2: SEHNR, FQNEAQ (reference sequence). The length of the CDR3 is 14 residues. Trimming took 4 bases from V and 7 from J; bases not matched to a gene: 4. DNA for the CDR3: TGTGCCAGCAGCTCCGGGACAGAAAATTCACCCCTCCACTTT. Translated: CASSSGTENSPLHF.

V and J are TRBV7-9 and TRBJ2-2, with D maybe TRBD1 (5 bases). This CDR3 spans 18 amino acids. Trimming took off 5 bases at V and 4 bases at J, with 23 bases between the two ends. Germline values: CDR1 SEHNR, CDR2 FQNEAQ (reference sequence). CDR3 sequence (DNA): TGTGCCAGCAGCCCGATGACTTATTCGGACACAACCACCGGGGAGCTGTTTTTT. Residues: CASSPMTYSDTTTGELFF.

The chain combines TRBV29-1 with TRBJ1-2; 8 nucleotides agree with TRBD1. CDR1 SQVTM and CDR2 ANQGSEA come from the germline V gene. The CDR3 extends over 13 amino acids. Trimming removed 4 bases from V and 4 bases from J; junction bases left unmatched: 5. The CDR3 sequence: CSVGPGQAYGYTF. The CDR3 bases are TGCAGCGTTGGTCCGGGACAGGCCTATGGCTACACCTTC.

The chain recombines TRBV5-1 with TRBJ2-7; no firm D call. CDR3 length equals 17 residues. Germline V CDR1 and CDR2: SGHRS, YFSETQ. V lost 0 bases to trimming and J lost 3 bases, with 19 bases between them. The CDR3 DNA is TGCGCCAGCAGCTTGGCCGCGTTTGGAAAGGACGGCTACGAGCAGTACTTC. This codes for CASSLAAFGKDGYEQYF.

The rearrangement joins TRBV10-2 to TRBJ2-1; 7 nucleotides line up with TRBD2. Trimming at V came to 7 bases and at J to 4 bases, leaving 7 bases not matched to a gene. In germline, CDR1 is WSHSY, CDR2 SAAADI. The CDR3 runs to 14 residues. The CDR3 here is CASIVAGEYNEQFF. The CDR3 coding sequence is TGCGCCAGCATCGTCGCGGGGGAGTACAATGAGCAGTTCTTC.

The rearrangement uses TRBV7-9 and TRBJ1-1; D unclear. V dropped 5 bases and J dropped 8 bases, with 18 bases sitting between them. Germline V lookup: CDR1 SEHNR, CDR2 FQNEAQ (reference sequence). The CDR3 has 14 amino acids. The chain's CDR3 is CASSQGQAWGEAFF. The CDR3 coding sequence is TGTGCCAGCAGCCAAGGGCAAGCTTGGGGAGAAGCTTTCTTT.